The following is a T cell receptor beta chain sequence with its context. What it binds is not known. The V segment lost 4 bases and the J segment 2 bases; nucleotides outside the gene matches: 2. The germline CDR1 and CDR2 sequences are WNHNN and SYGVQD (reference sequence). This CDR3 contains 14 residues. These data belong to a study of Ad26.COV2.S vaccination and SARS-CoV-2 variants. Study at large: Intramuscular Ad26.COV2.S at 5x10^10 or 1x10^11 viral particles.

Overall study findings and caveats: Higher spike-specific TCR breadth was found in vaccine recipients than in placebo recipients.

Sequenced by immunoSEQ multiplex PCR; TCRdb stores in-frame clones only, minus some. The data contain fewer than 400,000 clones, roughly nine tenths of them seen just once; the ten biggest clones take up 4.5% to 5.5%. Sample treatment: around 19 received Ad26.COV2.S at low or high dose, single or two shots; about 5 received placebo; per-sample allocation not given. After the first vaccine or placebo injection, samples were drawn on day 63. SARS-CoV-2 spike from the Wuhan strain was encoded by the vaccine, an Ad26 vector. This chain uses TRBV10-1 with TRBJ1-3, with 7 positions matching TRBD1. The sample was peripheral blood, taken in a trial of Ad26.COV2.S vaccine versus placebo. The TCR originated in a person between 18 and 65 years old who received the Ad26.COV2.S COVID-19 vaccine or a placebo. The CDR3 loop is CASSADRAGNTIYF. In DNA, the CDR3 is TGCGCCAGCAGTGCCGACAGGGCTGGAAACACCATATATTTT.